Presented here are 12 T cell receptor beta chains from one specimen sequenced in a study of identical twins. TCRdb re-derived calls from the 5' RACE reads in MiXCR, one entry per CDR3 protein. The sample comprises hundreds of thousands of distinct CDR3 sequences, 8.6% of which are singletons, and around 0.98% rests with the top ten. Separately, the same data were catalogued under a study of yellow fever vaccine responses in identical twins.

The sequencing sample was made of PBMCs. The receptors were sampled from a woman under 30 in good health.

This clonotype was counted only a few times. The chain recombines TRBV20-1 with TRBJ1-5, with TRBD1 as a possible D gene (6 bases). CDR1 DFQATT and CDR2 SNEGSKA come from the germline V gene (reference sequence). This CDR3 contains 13 residues. Trimming shortened V by 2 bases and J by 5 bases, and 10 bases separated the two germline ends. Written as DNA, the CDR3 is TGCAGTGCTAGAAAGGGGGAGCATCAGCCCCAGCATTTT. Its protein is CSARKGEHQPQHF.

The chain recombines TRBV5-1 with TRBJ2-1; TRBD2 matches at 9 bases. Germline V gene sequence: CDR1 SGHRS, CDR2 YFSETQ. The CDR3 covers 14 residues. V lost 1 base, J lost 10 bases, and 6 bases stayed unmatched. The CDR3 here is CASSLTAGGHEQFF. The CDR3 DNA reads as TGCGCCAGCAGCTTGACAGCGGGGGGTCACGAGCAGTTCTTC.

This clonotype was observed a few times. The chain couples TRBV21-1 to TRBJ2-7; the D call in the table, TRBD2, was not verified against the DNA. TRBV21-1 is a pseudogene segment. The CDR3 has 17 residues. The DNA for the CDR3 is TGTGCCAGCAGCAAAGGGCAAGGGCCCAGAACTACCTACGAGCAGTACTTC. This gives the protein CASSKGQGPRTTYEQYF.

The chain joins TRBV19 to TRBJ2-1, with D tentatively TRBD1 (6 bases). The CDR3 is 13 amino acids. Trimming cost V 6 bases and J 7 bases, with 13 bases left between them. In germline, CDR1 is LNHDA, CDR2 SQIVND (reference sequence). CDR3 in amino acids: CASSFVTGNEQFF. CDR3 DNA: TGTGCCAGTAGCTTCGTAACAGGGAATGAGCAGTTCTTC.

This clonotype was seen repeatedly, ten times or more. The rearrangement uses TRBV7-9 and TRBJ1-2; D not resolved. CDR3 length equals 12 residues. V lost 3 bases to trimming and J lost 8 bases, with 10 bases between them. The germline V gene has CDR1 SEHNR and CDR2 FQNEAQ (reference sequence). CDR3 DNA sequence: TGTGCCAGCAGCTTCTGGCTCGGAGGCTACACCTTC. This codes for CASSFWLGGYTF.

This clonotype has only a few counts. This rearrangement joins TRBV28 to TRBJ2-7, with 7 bases fitting TRBD1. CDR1 and CDR2 (germline): MDHEN, SYDVKM. The ends lost 7 bases at V and 2 bases at J; junction bases unmatched: 8. CDR3 length: 14 residues. In nucleotides, the CDR3 is TGTGCCAGCAAGGTGCAGGGGGATCCCTACGAGCAGTACTTC. Protein sequence: CASKVQGDPYEQYF.

The genes are TRBV20-1 and TRBJ1-2, with 10 bases identical to TRBD1. There are 18 residues in the CDR3. The J segment lost 2 bases and the V segment lost 1 base, leaving 13 bases of the junction unmatched. The germline CDR1 and CDR2 sequences are DFQATT and SNEGSKA (reference sequence). The CDR3 coding sequence is TGCAGTGCTAGAGCCCCTTCGACAGGGGGCTGGGGAAACTATGGCTACACCTTC. Protein: CSARAPSTGGWGNYGYTF.

This clonotype has just a few counts. This chain uses TRBV10-3 with TRBJ2-2; weak D call: TRBD1 (5 bases). Looked up from germline, CDR1 is ENHRY and CDR2 is SYGVKD. The CDR3 loop spans 12 amino acids. The germline V and J ends were trimmed by 6 bases and 4 bases, with 6 bases remaining between them. CDR3 bases: TGTGCCATCAGGACAGTCACCGGGGAGCTGTTTTTT. Amino acid sequence: CAIRTVTGELFF.

This clonotype was counted many times. The CDR3 sequence is CATSRARGDTGELFF. The CDR3 bases are TGTGCCACCAGCAGAGCACGGGGAGACACCGGGGAGCTGTTTTTT. This chain joins TRBV15 and TRBJ2-2; maybe TRBD2 (5 bases). CDR1 is LNHNV and CDR2 is YYDKDF in the germline V gene (reference sequence). V gave up 1 base and J gave up 3 bases, with 9 bases separating them. The CDR3 runs 15 residues.

This clonotype has at least ten counts. This chain joins TRBV12-3 or TRBV12-4 and TRBJ2-5; D tentatively fits TRBD1 or TRBD2 (5 bases each). This CDR3 is built from 14 residues. V lost 3 bases, J lost 4 bases, and 12 bases lay in between. CDR3 coding DNA: TGTGCCAGCAGTTTCCGGGACCTGGGAGAGACCCAGTACTTC. It codes for CASSFRDLGETQYF.

The CDR3, as DNA: TGCAGTGCTAGACAGGGATCAGAGACCCAGTACTTC. Protein sequence: CSARQGSETQYF. The gene calls are TRBV20-1 and TRBJ2-5; D is perhaps TRBD1 (5 bases). V lost 2 bases to trimming and J lost 4 bases, with 8 bases between them. The CDR3 loop spans 12 amino acids. The germline V gene has CDR1 DFQATT and CDR2 SNEGSKA (reference sequence).

The chain is built from TRBV11-2 and TRBJ2-3, with 10 bases lining up with TRBD2. The CDR3 has 20 residues. Germline values: CDR1 SGHAT, CDR2 FQNNGV. V dropped 5 bases and J dropped 1; count of bases not matched to a gene: 18. CDR3: CASSRTTGLAMEGGTDTQYF. Written as DNA, the CDR3 is TGTGCCAGCAGCAGAACCACGGGACTAGCGATGGAGGGCGGCACAGATACGCAGTATTTT.